This T cell receptor beta chain was captured in a study of human T cells and chemical hapten exposure. For this clonotype: Its antigen is not identified.

Study conclusions and caveats: Among TCRs, those above 1 in 1000 frequency were unaffected by DPC sensitization.

Time point specified: patch test 1, 2 weeks after DPC sensitization. Treatment noted: therapeutic diphenylcyclopropenone sensitization with weekly scalp DPC. Unique molecular identifiers were linked by the library to individual cDNA molecules. TCRdb re-called the RACE reads with MiXCR, one entry per CDR3 protein. The sample consists of 74,000 or so distinct CDR3 sequences, approximately 12% of them appearing once. The source is a woman aged 60 to 75 with alopecia areata. Some clones in this sample may be carry-over from other donors' samples. The input for sequencing was whole blood, taken in connection with sensitization to the hapten diphenylcyclopropenone (DPC).

The CDR3 protein is CASSIFEGNQPQHF. The CDR3 DNA reads TGTGCCAGTAGTATATTCGAGGGGAATCAGCCCCAGCATTTT. The chain employs TRBV19 and TRBJ1-5; maybe TRBD1 (5 bases). Germline CDR1 and CDR2: LNHDA and SQIVND (reference sequence). The CDR3 runs to 14 residues. V shed 2 bases and J shed 4 bases, with 9 bases lying between them.